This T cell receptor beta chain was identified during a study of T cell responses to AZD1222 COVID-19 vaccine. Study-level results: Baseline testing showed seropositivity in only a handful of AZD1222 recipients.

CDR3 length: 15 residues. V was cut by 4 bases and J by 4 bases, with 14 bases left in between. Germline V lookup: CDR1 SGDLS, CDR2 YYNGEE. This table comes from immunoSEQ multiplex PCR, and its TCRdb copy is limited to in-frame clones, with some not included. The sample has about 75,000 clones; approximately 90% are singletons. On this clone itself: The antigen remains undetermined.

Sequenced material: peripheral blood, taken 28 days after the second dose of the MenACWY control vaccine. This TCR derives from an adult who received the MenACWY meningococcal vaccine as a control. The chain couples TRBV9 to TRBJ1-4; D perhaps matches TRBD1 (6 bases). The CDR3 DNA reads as TGTGCCAGCAGCTCGAGCGGGGGCGATAATGAAAAACTGTTTTTT. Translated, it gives CASSSSGGDNEKLFF.